The TCR beta chain described here comes from a study of beta chain features in type 1 diabetes (dated by TCRdb to the late 2010s). Notes on the research overall: No differences in mean age, gender distribution, total cell number or subset yield were found between patients and healthy donors. A total of 90 million to 140 million sorted cells were examined across all samples, and RNA yield correlated strongly with the number of cells per subset. In the study, TCRB repertoires of sorted circulating CD4+ T cell subsets from recently diagnosed type 1 diabetes patients were compared with those of matched healthy donors. Naive and central memory subsets were obtained from all 30 or so donors, but regulatory and stem cell-like memory subsets were isolated from only 8 patients and roughly 8 healthy donors. What the study reported, not specific to this receptor: At VDJ recombination sites, patients with type 1 diabetes made fewer insertions and deleted more nucleotides, a pattern implying thymic rearrangement abnormalities. Sequencing cDNA rather than genomic DNA could over-represent highly expressing activated cells, although activation and CD3 levels did not differ between groups. Shorter templates might have been favored by PCR, but patient and control samples were amplified and corrected together, so both groups would have been affected equally by any skew. Because small numbers of individuals were included in the HLA sub-analyses, any influence of HLA type on TCRB rearrangement was left unresolved. Naive, central memory and regulatory TCRB repertoires appeared more similar among patients than among healthy donors. A moderate but significant shortening of TCRB CDR3 length was observed in type 1 diabetes patients in all four CD4+ subsets.

The germline V gene encodes CDR1 SNHLY and CDR2 FYNNEI. The junction carries 18 bases between V and J, which are trimmed by 11 bases and 10 bases respectively. The CDR3 starts with the cysteine, ends with the phenylalanine, and has 12 residues. Only the CDR3 DNA is retained, 36 bases long and in frame from the first base. All of the isolated RNA was reverse transcribed with the High Capacity cDNA Reverse Transcription Kit, so expressed TCRB transcripts were sequenced. Deep immunoSEQ sequencing was applied to naive, central memory and regulatory T cell samples, giving an average of about 3.57 million total reads per sample. After sorted cells were lysed in RLT buffer, RNA was extracted with DNase-treated RNeasy Micro or Mini kits, with the choice depending on cell number. To prevent cross-contamination, every cell subset was processed on its own, while patient and healthy donor samples were processed together. The immunoSEQ multiplex PCR was used to amplify TCRB sequences from cDNA, yielding 87-bp fragments that span the CDR3 region. Sequencing of the amplicons was done on the Illumina HiSeq platform. In the source study's methods: Synthetic template baselines were used to correct PCR bias computationally, reads within Hamming distance 2 were collapsed together, and singletons that could not be merged were discarded. Reads were aligned against IMGT so that V, D and J genes, CDR3 length and insertions or deletions at six rearrangement sites could be assigned. Clonotype counts were normalized to sorted cell number within each subset before computing true diversity and Gini coefficients with the tcR R package. The overlap coefficient, calculated on TCRB nucleotide sequences, was used to quantify repertoire sharing. Out-of-frame TCRB sequences from naive cells were analyzed as a proxy for the pre-selection repertoire. Drawn from immuneACCESS, this table holds only the in-frame rearrangements with V and J called that TCRdb kept. Clones are partly lost; checked studies trace under half to an unresolved V gene and leave the rest unexplained. V and J calls and clone size are copied from that table; D and trimming were computed from the DNA. The sample includes 350,000 to 400,000 clones, with roughly 16% observed a single time. The ten largest clones take up approximately 0.019% of the sample.

Each donor gave one peripheral blood draw, averaging roughly 0.11 L, which was collected into heparinised tubes. A BD FACSAria II was used to sort naive, central memory, regulatory and stem cell-like memory CD4+ T cells with a panel that included CD45RO, CCR7, CD25, CD127, CD95 and CD27. Every sorted population had a purity above 95%. Right away, PBMCs were isolated by Lymphoprep density gradient centrifugation and were stained directly, with no culture step. So that batch effects would be minimized, each experiment stained and sorted samples in pairs, pairing one healthy donor with one patient. Points on this clone: Its antigen is currently not known. There are no base qualities to consult, and no much larger clone falls within one base.

This sequence uses TRBV2 and TRBJ1-3; the D segment cannot be called with confidence. The source material was naive CD4+ T cells from blood. The cell subset or site label here, explained by the study, means: true naive CD4+ T cells. This TCR was recovered from a woman aged 18-29 years in good health. Here is the DNA: TGTGCCGGGTCGGACTCCCGGTCGACCATATATTTT. It specifies CAGSDSRSTIYF.